Below, 21 T cell receptor beta chains from the same sample are listed, as sequenced in a study of identical twins. TCRdb independently ran MiXCR on the 5' RACE reads; one entry per CDR3 protein. In the table there are some 97,000 distinct CDR3 sequences, 5.9% of which are singletons. Sequencing was done on a sample of memory T cells sorted from blood. All receptors come from a woman aged 50 to 60 in good health.

This clonotype was seen ten or more times. The chain joins TRBV3-1 to TRBJ2-7; D is perhaps TRBD2 (5 bases). CDR1 is LGHDT, CDR2 YNNKEL, per germline (reference sequence). The CDR3 totals 13 residues. With 8 bases removed from V and 0 bases from J, the gap between germline ends came to 11 bases. The CDR3 loop reads CASGSGISYEQYF. DNA for the CDR3: TGTGCCAGCGGGTCGGGAATCTCCTACGAGCAGTACTTC.

The chain uses TRBV30 and TRBJ1-2; D might be TRBD1 (6 bases). The CDR3 sequence is 14 residues long. The ends were cut back, 0 bases at V and 4 bases at J, with 12 bases in the middle. CDR1 is GTSNPN, CDR2 SVGIG, per germline (reference sequence). CDR3 DNA sequence: TGTGCCTGGAGTGTGACAGGCCGAGGCTATGGCTACACCTTC. This encodes CAWSVTGRGYGYTF.

This clonotype was detected ten times or more. The chain joins TRBV10-3 to TRBJ2-7; unclear D gene. The V end lost 3 bases, the J end lost 4 bases, and 10 bases lay between the germline ends. CDR3 length equals 13 residues. CDR1 is ENHRY and CDR2 is SYGVKD in the germline V gene. As DNA, the CDR3 is TGTGCCATCAGTGACCCTCCTAGGTACGAGCAGTACTTC. Translating it yields CAISDPPRYEQYF.

In its sample, this clonotype was seen many times. The rearrangement joins TRBV2 to TRBJ2-1; TRBD2 might be the D (6 bases). The CDR3 has 12 amino acids. CDR1 and CDR2 from the germline V gene are SNHLY and FYNNEI. Trimming left V 6 bases short and J 12 bases short, with 15 bases between. CDR3 sequence reads: CASRPGGPGQFF. CDR3 bases: TGTGCCAGCAGACCCGGAGGGCCGGGGCAGTTCTTC.

Ten or more counts support this clonotype. The CDR3 here is CASSPGAYGYTF. CDR3 nucleotide sequence: TGTGCCAGCAGCCCGGGGGCCTATGGCTACACCTTC. This chain links TRBV7-9 with TRBJ1-2, with D possibly being TRBD1 (6 bases). The CDR3 totals 12 residues. Germline lookup yields CDR1 SEHNR and CDR2 FQNEAQ (reference sequence). Trimming took off 5 bases at V and 4 bases at J, with 8 bases between the two ends.

This clonotype was seen repeatedly, ten times or more. V is TRBV5-1 and J is TRBJ2-2, with 7 bases identical to TRBD2. The germline V gene encodes CDR1 SGHRS and CDR2 YFSETQ. V lost 5 bases to trimming and J lost 7 bases; unmatched junction nucleotides: 8. The CDR3 runs 14 residues. The chain's CDR3 is CASRGAGVLGELFF. The CDR3, as DNA: TGCGCCAGCAGGGGTGCGGGAGTGCTCGGGGAGCTGTTTTTT.

This sequence joins TRBV12-3 or TRBV12-4 and TRBJ1-2, with 10 positions matching TRBD1. The CDR3 consists of 16 residues. V lost 5 bases to trimming and J lost 4 bases; unmatched junction nucleotides: 10. The CDR3 is CASSSAGTGVAYGYTF. CDR3 DNA sequence: TGTGCCAGCAGTAGCGCCGGGACAGGGGTTGCCTATGGCTACACCTTC.

This clonotype was counted a few times. J is TRBJ2-1 and V is TRBV9; no clear D. The CDR3 spans 14 residues. Germline loops: CDR1 SGDLS, CDR2 YYNGEE. V lost 0 bases and J lost 7, with 11 bases in between. For the CDR3, the DNA is TGTGCCAGCAGCGTAGAGCTTAAAGGAAATGAGCAGTTCTTC. This encodes CASSVELKGNEQFF.

The J gene is TRBJ1-4, the V gene TRBV6-4; D is undetermined. This CDR3 is 16 amino acids long. V was shortened by 2 bases and J by 3 bases, with 13 bases between the two germline ends. The germline V gene has CDR1 MRHNA and CDR2 SNTAGT. CDR3 region: CASSDSRVNPNEKLFF. The CDR3 nucleotides read TGTGCCAGCAGTGACAGTAGGGTAAACCCTAATGAAAAACTGTTTTTT.

Ten or more counts support this clonotype. The rearrangement joins TRBV29-1 to TRBJ2-6; D not resolved. The V and J ends lost 5 bases and 0 bases respectively, with 5 bases between them. CDR1 is SQVTM and CDR2 is ANQGSEA in the germline V gene. The CDR3 spans 13 residues. In DNA, the CDR3 is TGCAGCGTTCACCTCTCTGGGGCCAACGTCCTGACTTTC. It codes for CSVHLSGANVLTF.

V gene TRBV6-1 combines with J gene TRBJ1-6, with D maybe TRBD1 (5 bases). The V gene lost 2 bases and the J gene lost 9 bases, with 17 bases spanning the gap. The CDR3 has 16 residues. In germline, CDR1 is MNHNS, CDR2 SASEGT. The CDR3 nucleotides are TGTGCCAGCAGTGAAAAATCCCAGGGTTCCGGTTCACCCCTCCACTTT. It translates to CASSEKSQGSGSPLHF.

This clonotype was seen at least ten times. The rearrangement uses TRBV5-1 and TRBJ2-1; 9 bases are a match to TRBD2. Trimming at V came to 4 bases and at J to 6 bases, leaving 8 bases not matched to a gene. Germline V gene lookup returns CDR1 SGHRS and CDR2 YFSETQ. The CDR3 contains 15 residues. In DNA form, the CDR3 reads TGCGCCAGCAGCCGAGGGACTAGCTTAGTCAATGAGCAGTTCTTC. Amino acid sequence: CASSRGTSLVNEQFF.

In its sample, this clonotype was seen many times. This chain connects TRBV12-3 or TRBV12-4 to TRBJ2-7; 7 nucleotides align to TRBD1. J was trimmed by 3 bases and V by 2 bases; bases with no gene match: 4. The CDR3 sequence is 14 residues long. CDR3 coding DNA: TGTGCCAGCAGTTTACGGGGACAGAGCTACGAGCAGTACTTC. It yields the protein CASSLRGQSYEQYF.

This clonotype was seen ten or more times. This chain joins TRBV7-9 and TRBJ2-1; D is perhaps TRBD2 (5 bases). V gave up 5 bases and J gave up 7 bases, with 15 bases separating them. Germline assignment: CDR1 SEHNR and CDR2 FQNEAQ (reference sequence). The CDR3 sequence is 14 residues long. In nucleotides, the CDR3 is TGTGCCAGCAGCCCCTGGACTGGATCGAATGAGCAGTTCTTC. Protein: CASSPWTGSNEQFF.

Many counts were recorded for this clonotype. V gene TRBV20-1 combines with J gene TRBJ1-2; TRBD1 matches at 7 bases. The CDR3 is 12 residues long. Germline V lookup: CDR1 DFQATT, CDR2 SNEGSKA (reference sequence). V was clipped by 6 bases and J by 4 bases; unmatched bases: 5. For the CDR3, the DNA is TGCAGTGCCCCCGCAGGGGGCTATGGCTACACCTTC. This encodes CSAPAGGYGYTF.

This clonotype has at least ten counts. The rearrangement joins TRBV29-1 to TRBJ2-7; D gene unclear. V was shortened by 5 bases and J by 3 bases, with 20 bases between the two germline ends. From germline, CDR1 is SQVTM and CDR2 ANQGSEA. The CDR3 is made up of 15 amino acids. For the CDR3, the DNA is TGCAGCGTTCTGAAATTAGCCCAGAGAAACTACGAGCAGTACTTC. Its protein is CSVLKLAQRNYEQYF.

This clonotype turned up a few times. The rearrangement uses TRBV5-1 and TRBJ1-3, with TRBD1 identical over 7 bases. This CDR3 is 16 amino acids long. Germline assignment: CDR1 SGHRS and CDR2 YFSETQ. V lost 4 bases and J lost 2; bases outside the gene matches: 9. This CDR3 reads CASSRRGQGAGNTIYF. Written as DNA, the CDR3 is TGCGCCAGCAGCCGAAGGGGGCAGGGTGCTGGAAACACCATATATTTT.

This clonotype was recorded many times. CDR3 sequence: CASSLRPGDEAFF. CDR3 nucleotides: TGCGCCAGCAGCTTGAGGCCAGGGGATGAAGCTTTCTTT. This chain uses TRBV5-1 with TRBJ1-1; a weak D match, TRBD1 (6 bases). V lost 1 base and J lost 7, with 11 bases in between. CDR3 size: 13 residues. CDR1 and CDR2 from the germline V gene are SGHRS and YFSETQ.

This clonotype has only a few counts. The chain combines TRBV19 with TRBJ1-6, with D hard to call. The CDR3 is 13 amino acids. V was trimmed by 5 bases and J by 10 bases, leaving 12 bases between them. Germline CDR1 is LNHDA and CDR2 is SQIVND (reference sequence). The CDR3 loop is CASSESVGSPLHF. As DNA, the CDR3 is TGTGCCAGTAGTGAATCAGTGGGCTCACCCCTCCACTTT.

This clonotype was detected ten times or more. This rearrangement joins TRBV6-6 to TRBJ2-5; TRBD2 agrees at 10 bases. CDR1 MNHNY and CDR2 SVGAGI come from the germline V gene (reference sequence). With V trimmed by 0 bases and J by 3 bases, 7 bases remained unmatched. The CDR3 is 17 residues long. In nucleotides, the CDR3 is TGTGCCAGCAGTTACTCGCGAGGACTAGCGGACGAAGAGACCCAGTACTTC. This codes for CASSYSRGLADEETQYF.

At least ten counts were recorded for this clonotype. This rearrangement joins TRBV25-1 to TRBJ2-1; a possible D gene is TRBD1 (6 bases). Trimming removed 6 bases at V and 4 bases at J, with 13 bases between. CDR1 MGHDK and CDR2 SYGVNS come from the germline V gene. The CDR3 totals 14 residues. Here the CDR3 DNA reads TGTGCCAGCAGGCAGACAGGTCCGTACAATGAGCAGTTCTTC. Translating gives CASRQTGPYNEQFF.